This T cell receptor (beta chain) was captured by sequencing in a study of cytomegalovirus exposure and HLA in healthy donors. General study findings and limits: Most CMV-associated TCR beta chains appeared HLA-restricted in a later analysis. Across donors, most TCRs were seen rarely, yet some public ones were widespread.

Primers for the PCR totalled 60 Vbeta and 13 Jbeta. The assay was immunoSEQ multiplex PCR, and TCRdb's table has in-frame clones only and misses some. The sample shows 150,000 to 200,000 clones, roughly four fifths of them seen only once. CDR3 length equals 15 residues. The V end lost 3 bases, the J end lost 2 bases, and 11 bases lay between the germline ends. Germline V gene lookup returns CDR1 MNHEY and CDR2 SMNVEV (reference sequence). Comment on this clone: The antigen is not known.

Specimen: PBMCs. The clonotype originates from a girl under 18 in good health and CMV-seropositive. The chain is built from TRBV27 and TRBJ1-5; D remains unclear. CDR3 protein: CASSFLPGGNQPQHF. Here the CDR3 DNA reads TGTGCCAGCAGTTTCTTGCCCGGGGGCAATCAGCCCCAGCATTTT.